Reported below is one T cell receptor (beta chain). This table comes from immunoSEQ multiplex PCR, and its TCRdb copy is limited to in-frame clones, with some not included. This table has roughly 260,000 clones, nearly 90% appearing once. Germline V gene lookup returns CDR1 SGHDN and CDR2 FVKESK. CDR3 length: 17 residues. The ends lost 3 bases at V and 1 base at J; junction bases unmatched: 5. The source of the sample is a study of blood T cell repertoires in COVID-19. The rearrangement links TRBV14 to TRBJ2-6; 8 bases agree with TRBD1. Sequenced material: peripheral blood. This TCR was recovered from a woman aged 40 to 50 who had recovered from COVID-19. The CDR3 bases are TGTGCCAGCAGCCATGGACAGGGAAGATCTGGGGCCAACGTCCTGACTTTC. Translating it yields CASSHGQGRSGANVLTF.